Given below is one T cell receptor beta chain in context. Distinct nucleotide sequences in the sample also encode this CDR3. CDR1 and CDR2 (germline): SGHTA, FQGNSA. There are 12 residues in the CDR3. V lost 5 bases, J lost 8 bases, and 12 bases lay in between. The table came from immunoSEQ multiplex PCR; TCRdb's copy has only in-frame clones and leaves some out. Of 200,000 to 250,000 clones in the sample, approximately 80% are singletons; the top ten hold 6% to 8%. This entry comes from a study of blood T cell repertoires in COVID-19. Specimen: peripheral blood. The sequence was obtained from an elderly woman with COVID-19, enrolled during active disease. This chain joins TRBV7-2 and TRBJ1-2; tentative D call: TRBD1 (6 bases). CDR3 coding DNA: TGTGCCAGCAGCCCGAGGACAGACGGCTACACCTTC. It codes for CASSPRTDGYTF.